These T cell receptor beta chains were read from a single sample in a study of T cell responses to AZD1222 COVID-19 vaccine. Some clones are missing from TCRdb's copy, which holds only in-frame ones; the method was immunoSEQ multiplex PCR. This repertoire shows just over 80,000 clones, about 87% found once; its top ten account for 5% to 6%. Here the sequenced sample was peripheral blood, taken on day 0 of AZD1222 vaccination. The origin of the receptors is an adult in good health. CDR3s include the opening cysteine and the closing phenylalanine or tryptophan. A D gene is named only where the DNA matches it firmly. Not all rows give a size; the values are once, few, many and, for expanded clones, a class.

D gene	V gene	J gene	clone size	CDR3 length	CDR3 protein	CDR3 DNA
TRBD1	TRBV19	TRBJ2-1	-	18	CASSILGTGTPLYNEQFF	TGTGCCAGTAGTATCCTCGGGACAGGGACCCCTTTGTACAATGAGCAGTTCTTC
-	TRBV4-2	TRBJ1-3	-	15	CASSPPALGGNTIYF	TGTGCCAGCAGCCCCCCGGCCCTCGGGGGAAACACCATATATTTT
-	TRBV2	TRBJ1-1	-	12	CASILQNTEAFF	TGTGCCAGTATTTTACAGAACACTGAAGCTTTCTTT
TRBD1	TRBV7-8	TRBJ1-1	-	12	CASSSGTDEAFF	TGTGCCAGCAGCTCGGGGACAGATGAAGCTTTCTTT
-	TRBV4-2	TRBJ2-2	-	15	CASSQAGFDTGELFF	TGTGCCAGCAGCCAAGCAGGGTTCGACACCGGGGAGCTGTTTTTT
-	TRBV6-5	TRBJ1-2	-	14	CASSYSPVIYGYTF	TGTGCCAGCAGTTACTCTCCCGTCATTTATGGCTACACCTTC
-	TRBV7-2	TRBJ2-1	once	15	CASRGGPYSYNEQFF	TGTGCCTCCCGAGGGGGGCCCTACTCCTACAATGAGCAGTTCTTC
TRBD1	TRBV5-1	TRBJ1-2	-	14	CASSPGQAFASYTF	TGCGCCAGCAGCCCAGGACAGGCCTTTGCAAGCTACACCTTC
-	TRBV4-1	TRBJ2-1	few	15	CASSPTGAVGNEQFF	TGCGCCAGCAGCCCGACGGGGGCCGTGGGCAATGAGCAGTTCTTC
-	TRBV5-4	TRBJ1-5	few	13	CASSFEGNQPQHF	TGTGCCAGCAGTTTCGAGGGGAATCAGCCCCAGCATTTT
-	TRBV5-6	TRBJ1-2	-	17	CASSLLGTGQANYGYTF	TGTGCCAGCAGCTTGTTAGGCACAGGGCAAGCTAACTATGGCTACACCTTC
TRBD1	TRBV7-3	TRBJ1-1	-	13	CASSQTGDHEAFF	TGTGCCAGCAGCCAGACAGGGGACCATGAAGCTTTCTTT
TRBD1	TRBV10-3	TRBJ1-2	once	14	CAISVTGSPLGYTF	TGTGCCATCAGTGTGACAGGGAGCCCCCTTGGCTACACCTTC
-	TRBV9	TRBJ2-7	-	15	CASSVDPSRSYEQYF	TGTGCCAGCAGCGTAGATCCCTCCCGCTCCTACGAGCAGTACTTC
TRBD1	TRBV27	TRBJ1-1	-	14	CASSFGTGGTEAFF	TGTGCCAGCAGTTTTGGGACAGGGGGTACTGAAGCTTTCTTT
-	TRBV9	TRBJ2-3	-	16	CASSPRVSQATDTQYF	TGTGCCAGCAGCCCCCGGGTCTCTCAGGCCACAGATACGCAGTATTTT
-	TRBV5-6	TRBJ1-2	-	15	CASSLKAGENYGYTF	TGTGCCAGCAGCTTGAAGGCAGGGGAGAACTATGGCTACACCTTC
TRBD2	TRBV5-4	TRBJ2-3	-	17	CASRRTSGGTLGDTQYF	TGTGCCAGCAGACGGACTAGCGGGGGTACTCTTGGAGATACGCAGTATTTT
TRBD2	TRBV28	TRBJ2-3	-	14	CASTSAGFTDTQYF	TGTGCCAGCACCTCAGCGGGGTTCACAGATACGCAGTATTTT
-	TRBV6-2/TRBV6-3	TRBJ1-6	-	15	CASSAESSYNSPLHF	TGTGCCAGCAGTGCGGAAAGCTCCTATAATTCACCCCTCCACTTT
-	TRBV11-2	TRBJ1-2	few	13	CASSFSGDYGYTF	TGTGCCAGCAGCTTTTCGGGGGACTATGGCTACACCTTC